The clone carrying this T cell receptor (beta chain) showed up many times. Its antigen is still unknown. CDR3 size: 14 residues. Trimming stripped 5 bases from V and 0 bases from J, with 11 bases between. Germline lookup yields CDR1 KGHSH and CDR2 LQKENI. The data belong to a study of T cells after yellow fever vaccination. Overall study context: Fractions of low cell number were prepared using SMART-Seq v4 Ultra Low Input.

Study results and limitations: Peaking faster, on day 5 versus 15, the secondary response was nonetheless weaker. A large majority of primary-vaccination clones showed up again after the booster (roughly 96% CD4, 88% CD8). Contamination of FACS-sorted repertoires by abundant clonotypes from the bulk population could occur.

One entry per CDR3 protein results from TCRdb running MiXCR on the 5' RACE reads. The sample records roughly 310,000 distinct CDR3 sequences, 8% to 10% being singletons. The material was PBMCs, obtained on the day of the first yellow fever vaccination. The receptor's source is a man younger than 35 who received the YFV17D yellow fever vaccine. This chain connects TRBV18 to TRBJ2-7, with D hard to call. CDR3 DNA sequence: TGTGCCAGCTCATTGGACGGCCTCTCCTACGAGCAGTACTTC. It is translated as CASSLDGLSYEQYF. The full variable domain, completed using reference TRBV18 and TRBJ2-7, is NAGVMQNPRHLVRRRGQEARLRCSPMKGHSHVYWYRQLPEEGLKFMVYLQKENIIDESGMPKERFSAEFPKEGPSILRIQQVVRGDSAAYFCASSLDGLSYEQYFGPGTRLTVT.